This record looks at one T cell receptor (beta chain) sequence and its context. The authors extracted at least 5 micrograms of total RNA per sample. The V end lost 3 bases, the J end lost 5 bases, and 7 bases lay between the germline ends. The CDR3 contains 12 residues. From germline, CDR1 is DFQATT and CDR2 SNEGSKA (reference sequence). The data originate from a study of blood T cells in healthy people across ages. Alongside a J-beta primer mix, a sample-barcoded 5' primer served in a second PCR lasting roughly 6 to 11 cycles. Every cDNA was tagged by a template-switch adaptor with 12 random nucleotides. TCRdb analysed the 5' RACE reads with MiXCR anew, one entry per CDR3 protein. Found here are about 2 million distinct CDR3 sequences, around 48% of them singletons; the top ten hold over 2%.

This receptor was identified in a woman aged 40-49 years in good health. The chain carries TRBV20-1 and TRBJ1-4; D gene unclear. The sample was blood. CDR3 nucleotide sequence: TGCAGTGCTAGCCAGGACAATGAAAAACTGTTTTTT. This codes for CSASQDNEKLFF.